This T cell receptor (beta chain) is from a study of Ad26.COV2.S vaccination and SARS-CoV-2 variants. Looking at the study overall: Intramuscular Ad26.COV2.S at 5x10^10 or 1x10^11 viral particles. Overall study findings and caveats: Possibly, TCR breadth and depth analyses underestimated total T cell responses.

With regard to this clone: Antigen specificity is unknown. The sample carries other DNA sequences with the same CDR3.

V dropped 2 bases and J dropped 0 bases, with 5 bases sitting between them. CDR1 and CDR2 from the germline V gene are MDHEN and SYDVKM. The CDR3 has 14 residues. The treatment denotes: over 15 received Ad26.COV2.S at low or high dose, single or two shots; roughly 5 received placebo; per-sample allocation not given. Sampling happened 63 days after the first vaccine or placebo injection. The donor was a Boston adult aged 18-55 years. Ad26.COV2.S expressed prefusion-stabilized spike from the original Wuhan strain. The method was immunoSEQ multiplex PCR; TCRdb's version includes in-frame clones alone and lacks a portion of them. This table holds a few hundred thousand clones, approximately 90% found once.

The chain links TRBV28 to TRBJ2-1; possible D gene TRBD1, 5 bases. The sequencing here drew on peripheral blood, taken in a trial of Ad26.COV2.S vaccine versus placebo. The source of this sequence is a person between 18 and 65 years old who received the Ad26.COV2.S COVID-19 vaccine or a placebo. In DNA, the CDR3 is TGTGCCAGCAGTTTAAGGGGCTCCTACAATGAGCAGTTCTTC. It yields the protein CASSLRGSYNEQFF.